These T cell receptor beta chains were read from a single sample in a study of siplizumab effects on memory and regulatory T cells. TCRdb's table, derived via immunoSEQ multiplex PCR, lists solely in-frame clones and lacks some. The sample has 90,000 to 120,000 clones; 91% are singletons. Source material: CD4+ T cells sorted from blood. The source is a human donor in good health. Some clones in this sample may be carry-over from other donors' samples. The CDR3 runs from the conserved cysteine through the conserved F or W. The order of the fields is D gene, V gene, clone size, J gene, CDR3 DNA, CDR3 protein. D genes are given only for firm matches. A row's size may be missing; if present it is once, few, many or a size class.

TRBD2	TRBV15	-	TRBJ2-7	TGTGCCACCCGTCCTAGCGGGAGAAACGAGCAGTACTTC	CATRPSGRNEQYF
-	TRBV18	-	TRBJ1-2	TGTGCCAGCTCACCCAAAACCCAGGGGAACGGCTACACCTTC	CASSPKTQGNGYTF
TRBD2	TRBV5-4	-	TRBJ2-2	TGTGCCAGCAGCATGGCCGGGACTAGCGGGAGCCGCACCGGGGAGCTGTTTTTT	CASSMAGTSGSRTGELFF
-	TRBV7-2	-	TRBJ2-7	TGTGCCAGCAGCTTAGTAGGACAGCAAATCTACGAGCAGTACTTC	CASSLVGQQIYEQYF
TRBD2	TRBV7-2	-	TRBJ2-1	TGTGCCAGCAGCTCTACCGGGACTAACTACAATGAGCAGTTCTTC	CASSSTGTNYNEQFF
-	TRBV9	-	TRBJ2-6	TGTGCCAGCAGCGCCTACCCTTCGCCGGGTACTGGGGCCAACGTCCTGACTTTC	CASSAYPSPGTGANVLTF
-	TRBV9	-	TRBJ2-1	TGTGCCAGCAGCGTAGGGTCGGGAGAGCAGTTCTTC	CASSVGSGEQFF
-	TRBV7-9	-	TRBJ1-4	TGTGCCAGCAGCTTAGGGTTTGCAACTAATGAAAAACTGTTTTTT	CASSLGFATNEKLFF
-	TRBV28	-	TRBJ1-1	TGTGCCAGCAATGAATCACAGGGTAGGGGGAACACTGAAGCTTTCTTT	CASNESQGRGNTEAFF
TRBD2	TRBV5-5	-	TRBJ2-3	TGTGCCAGCAGCTTCAGCGGGAGTGGTTCAGATACGCAGTATTTT	CASSFSGSGSDTQYF
TRBD2	TRBV15	few	TRBJ2-7	TGTGCCACCAGCGGCACTAGCGGGAGAAGCGAGCAGTACTTC	CATSGTSGRSEQYF
-	TRBV11-2	-	TRBJ1-6	TGTGCCAGCAGAGCAGTTCATAGGGAATCACCCCTCCACTTT	CASRAVHRESPLHF
-	TRBV18	-	TRBJ2-4	TGTGCCAGCTCACCAACCGTGGTCCTAGCCAAAAACATTCAGTACTTC	CASSPTVVLAKNIQYF
-	TRBV7-8	-	TRBJ2-5	TGTGCCAGCAGAAGGGTGGCGGGCGAGACCCAGTACTTC	CASRRVAGETQYF
-	TRBV4-1	-	TRBJ1-1	TGCGCCAGCAGCCAAGAGAGACGGAACACTGAAGCTTTCTTT	CASSQERRNTEAFF
-	TRBV10-3	-	TRBJ2-7	TGTGCCATCACCGCGAAGATAGACACCTCCTACGAGCAGTACTTC	CAITAKIDTSYEQYF
-	TRBV28	-	TRBJ2-7	TGTGCCAGCAGTTTTGCTGGGGCACCCTCCTCCTACGAGCAGTACTTC	CASSFAGAPSSYEQYF
-	TRBV5-8	-	TRBJ2-3	TGTGCCAGCAGCTTGGGGTCAGGTCCTAGCACAGATACGCAGTATTTT	CASSLGSGPSTDTQYF
-	TRBV7-3	-	TRBJ2-2	TGTGCCAGCAGCTTAACCCCAACCTCCACCGGGGAGCTGTTTTTT	CASSLTPTSTGELFF
TRBD2	TRBV5-4	few	TRBJ2-5	TGTGCCAGCAGCTCGGGGGGAGCGGGAGGACAAGAGACCCAGTACTTC	CASSSGGAGGQETQYF
TRBD1	TRBV10-3	-	TRBJ2-1	TGTGCCATCAGAGGACAGGGGGTGTACAATGAGCAGTTCTTC	CAIRGQGVYNEQFF
TRBD1	TRBV27	-	TRBJ1-1	TGTGCCAGCAGTTCTACCGGGACAGGGCGAGCTTTCTTT	CASSSTGTGRAFF
-	TRBV11-2	-	TRBJ2-7	TGTGCCAGCAGCTCGCCCGGCGGCACACTGGGTGAGCAGTACTTC	CASSSPGGTLGEQYF
-	TRBV19	-	TRBJ2-5	TGTGCCCATGGGGTGGATGAGACCCAGTACTTC	CAHGVDETQYF
TRBD1	TRBV19	-	TRBJ2-2	TGTGCCAGTACCAAGAACGGACAGGGGGACACCGGGGAGCTGTTTTTT	CASTKNGQGDTGELFF
-	TRBV4-2	-	TRBJ2-6	TGTGCCAGCAGCCTAGTGACGGGGGCTGGGGCCAACGTCCTGACTTTC	CASSLVTGAGANVLTF
-	TRBV10-3	once	TRBJ2-5	TGTGCCATCAGCGAACAGCGTGGCGAGACCCAGTACTTC	CAISEQRGETQYF
-	TRBV15	-	TRBJ2-1	TGTGCCACCAGCAGAGTGTGGTGGGCAGTTCGGATGCACAATGAGCAGTTCTTC	CATSRVWWAVRMHNEQFF
-	TRBV27	few	TRBJ1-2	TGTGCCAGCAGTTTATCATGGAGCCCAGGGGACCCCTATGGCTACACCTTC	CASSLSWSPGDPYGYTF
TRBD1	TRBV5-1	-	TRBJ2-1	TGCGCCAGCAGCCCCGGGACAGAGTACAATGAGCAGTTCTTC	CASSPGTEYNEQFF
TRBD2	TRBV6-5	-	TRBJ2-7	TGTGCCAGCACTTACGGGAGGGCAGGCTACGAGCAGTACTTC	CASTYGRAGYEQYF
-	TRBV18	-	TRBJ2-2	TGTGCCAGCTCACCGGGGAACACCGGGGAGCTGTTTTTT	CASSPGNTGELFF
-	TRBV21-1	-	TRBJ2-2	TGTGCCAGCAGCAATGATGAAGGGAGTAAACGTTATACGAACACCGGGGAGCTGTTTTTT	CASSNDEGSKRYTNTGELFF
-	TRBV7-3	-	TRBJ2-5	TGTGCCAGCAGCTTAATCTATGGCGCCCAAGAGACCCAGTACTTC	CASSLIYGAQETQYF
-	TRBV18	-	TRBJ2-7	TGTGCCAGCTCACCAGGGACACTTACCTACGAGCAGTACTTC	CASSPGTLTYEQYF
-	TRBV2	few	TRBJ1-5	TGTGCCAGCGGGGAAGGGTATCGACCCCAGCATTTT	CASGEGYRPQHF
-	TRBV28	-	TRBJ2-3	TGTGCCAGCAGTTTATCTAGCACAGATACGCAGTATTTT	CASSLSSTDTQYF
-	TRBV18	-	TRBJ2-1	TGTGCCAGCTCACCACTTGTATCCTACAATGAGCAGTTCTTC	CASSPLVSYNEQFF
-	TRBV9	few	TRBJ2-1	TGTGCCAGCAGCAAAGGGGAGAACTACAATGAGCAGTTCTTC	CASSKGENYNEQFF
-	TRBV7-3	-	TRBJ2-3	TGTGCCAGCAGCTTAGGGGTAGGGGCCGGTACAGATACGCAGTATTTT	CASSLGVGAGTDTQYF
-	TRBV5-1	-	TRBJ2-5	TGCGCCAGCAGCTTGGGCAAGGCCAACGGGGAGACCCAGTACTTC	CASSLGKANGETQYF
TRBD1	TRBV27	-	TRBJ2-5	TGTGCCAGCAGTGACAGGGTCCAAGAGACCCAGTACTTC	CASSDRVQETQYF
TRBD2	TRBV7-3	-	TRBJ2-2	TGTGCCAGCAGCTTAAGTACGGGAGGGGGCACCGGGGAGCTGTTTTTT	CASSLSTGGGTGELFF
TRBD2	TRBV27	-	TRBJ2-7	TGTGCCAGCAGCGGACTAGCGACTACCTACGAGCAGTACTTC	CASSGLATTYEQYF
-	TRBV11-2	-	TRBJ2-7	TGTGCCAGCAGCTTAGTAGGTCAGGGGGAGCAGTACTTC	CASSLVGQGEQYF
TRBD2	TRBV4-1	-	TRBJ2-7	TGCGCCAGCAGCCGGGGACTAGCGGGGGAGCAGTACTTC	CASSRGLAGEQYF
-	TRBV7-3	-	TRBJ2-1	TGTGCCAGCAGCCTAAATGGGGGCAATGAGCAGTTCTTC	CASSLNGGNEQFF
-	TRBV19	once	TRBJ2-3	TGTGCCAGTAGTCGTACTGAAGGACAGATAACGCAGTATTTT	CASSRTEGQITQYF
TRBD1	TRBV7-3	once	TRBJ2-2	TGTGCCAGCAGCTTCAACAGGGGGCCCGGGGAGCTGTTTTTT	CASSFNRGPGELFF
-	TRBV2	-	TRBJ2-7	TGTGCCAGCAGAGTACGGGGGCTTATTTACGAGCAGTACTTC	CASRVRGLIYEQYF
TRBD1	TRBV7-6	once	TRBJ1-1	TGTGCCAGCAGCTTAGAGGACAGGGGCAACACTGAAGCTTTCTTT	CASSLEDRGNTEAFF
TRBD1	TRBV19	once	TRBJ1-4	TGTGCCAGTAGTATACCGGGACAGGCGTACGAAAAACTGTTTTTT	CASSIPGQAYEKLFF
-	TRBV7-9	-	TRBJ2-4	TGTGCCAGCAGCCCGGGACAAAGAGCGGGTGGGGACATTCAGTACTTC	CASSPGQRAGGDIQYF